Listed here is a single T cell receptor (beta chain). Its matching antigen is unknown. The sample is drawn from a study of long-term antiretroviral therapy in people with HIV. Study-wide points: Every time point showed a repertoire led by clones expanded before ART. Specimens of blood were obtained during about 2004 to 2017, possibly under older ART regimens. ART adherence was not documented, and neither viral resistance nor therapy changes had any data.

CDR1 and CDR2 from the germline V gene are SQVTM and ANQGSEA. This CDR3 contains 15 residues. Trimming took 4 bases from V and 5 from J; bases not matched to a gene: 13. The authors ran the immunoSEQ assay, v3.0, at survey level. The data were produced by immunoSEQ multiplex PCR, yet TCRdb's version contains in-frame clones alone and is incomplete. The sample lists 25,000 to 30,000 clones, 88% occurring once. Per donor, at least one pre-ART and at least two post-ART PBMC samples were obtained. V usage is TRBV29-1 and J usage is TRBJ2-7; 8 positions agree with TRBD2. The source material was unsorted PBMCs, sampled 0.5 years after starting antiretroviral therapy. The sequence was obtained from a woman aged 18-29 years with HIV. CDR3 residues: CSVGPSIREGNEQYF. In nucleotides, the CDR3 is TGCAGCGTTGGACCCAGCATCCGGGAGGGCAACGAGCAGTACTTC.